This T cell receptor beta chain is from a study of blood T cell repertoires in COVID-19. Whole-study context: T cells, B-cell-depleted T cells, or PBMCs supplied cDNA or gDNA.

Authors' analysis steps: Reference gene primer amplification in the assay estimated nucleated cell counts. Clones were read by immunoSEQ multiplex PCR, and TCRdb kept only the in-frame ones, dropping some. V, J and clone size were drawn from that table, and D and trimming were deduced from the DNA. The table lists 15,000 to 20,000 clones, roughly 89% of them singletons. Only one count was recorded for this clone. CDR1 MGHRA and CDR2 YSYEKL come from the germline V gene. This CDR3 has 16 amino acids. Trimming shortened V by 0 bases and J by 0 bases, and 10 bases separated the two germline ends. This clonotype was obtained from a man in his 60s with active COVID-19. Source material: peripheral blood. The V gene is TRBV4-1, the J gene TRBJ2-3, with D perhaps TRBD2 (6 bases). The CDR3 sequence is CASSQESGPSTDTQYF. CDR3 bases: TGCGCCAGCAGCCAAGAAAGCGGGCCGAGCACAGATACGCAGTATTTT.